The 27 T cell receptor beta chains below were found in one sample sequenced in a study of T cells in Graves' hyperthyroidism and ophthalmopathy. Amplified TCR beta CDR3 regions derived from RNA transcripts. During a first-round RT-PCR of the TCR CDR3, the HTBI primer set was used. TCRdb re-called the multiplex PCR reads through MiXCR, storing one row per CDR3 protein. The data show approximately 330,000 distinct CDR3 sequences, about 18% seen once. The sample consisted of blood. Source of these receptors: a woman in her 50s with Graves' hyperthyroidism.

This clonotype came up many times. The genes are TRBV5-1 and TRBJ2-1, with D maybe TRBD2 (6 bases). CDR3 length equals 14 residues. Germline CDR1 SGHRS, CDR2 YFSETQ. The V end lost 0 bases, the J end lost 9 bases, and 13 bases lay between the germline ends. The CDR3 DNA reads as TGCGCCAGCAGCTTGGGGTCCGGGAGAAGTGAGCAGTTCTTC. Its translation is CASSLGSGRSEQFF. Drawing the rest from reference TRBV5-1 and TRBJ2-1, the complete variable domain is KAGVTQTPRYLIKTRGQQVTLSCSPISGHRSVSWYQQTPGQGLQFLFEYFSETQRNKGNFPGRFSGRQFSNSRSEMNVSTLELGDSALYLCASSLGSGRSEQFFGPGTRLTVL.

This clonotype came up many times. The J gene is TRBJ2-5, the V gene TRBV6-1, with D possibly being TRBD1 or TRBD2 (6 bases each). The CDR3 loop spans 15 amino acids. Germline V gene data show CDR1 as MNHNS and CDR2 as SASEGT. With 3 bases removed from V and 4 bases from J, the gap between germline ends came to 15 bases. The CDR3: CASSEGDMGGETQYF. The DNA of the CDR3 is TGTGCCAGCAGTGAGGGGGACATGGGGGGAGAGACCCAGTACTTC.

This chain joins TRBV29-1 and TRBJ2-3; no clear D gene. Trimming pared 6 bases from V and 0 bases from J, leaving 19 bases between. The CDR3 is made up of 16 amino acids. The germline V gene has CDR1 SQVTM and CDR2 ANQGSEA. The CDR3 here is CSVWGTHYSSTDTQYF. The CDR3, as DNA: TGCAGCGTCTGGGGTACCCACTACTCTAGCACAGATACGCAGTATTTT.

This clonotype was recorded at least ten times. This rearrangement joins TRBV30 to TRBJ2-1; TRBD2 matches at 11 bases. The CDR3 length is 16 residues. The trim removed 0 bases at V and 8 bases at J, leaving 9 bases unmatched. Germline-derived CDR1 and CDR2 are GTSNPN and SVGIG (reference sequence). The CDR3: CAWSVLAGAPLDEQFF. The CDR3 DNA reads TGTGCCTGGAGTGTACTAGCGGGAGCTCCTCTCGATGAGCAGTTCTTC.

V usage is TRBV12-3 or TRBV12-4 and J usage is TRBJ1-2; perhaps TRBD1 as D (6 bases). Trimming shortened V by 5 bases and J by 6 bases, and 16 bases separated the two germline ends. The CDR3 extends over 14 amino acids. Here the CDR3 reads CASSPGTFSDGYTF. Here the CDR3 DNA reads TGTGCCAGCAGTCCCGGGACATTTAGCGATGGCTACACCTTC.

This clonotype showed up just a few times. The chain links TRBV7-9 to TRBJ1-4; 8 positions agree with TRBD1. CDR3 length equals 15 residues. Germline loops: CDR1 SEHNR, CDR2 FQNEAQ (reference sequence). The V gene end was trimmed by 6 bases and the J gene end by 8 bases; junction bases not matched to a gene: 11. This CDR3 reads CASSLTGGNDEKLFF. The DNA of the CDR3 is TGTGCCAGCAGTCTTACAGGGGGTAACGACGAAAAACTGTTTTTT.

The J gene is TRBJ2-1, the V gene TRBV7-9; a possible D gene is TRBD2 (5 bases). Germline assignment: CDR1 SEHNR and CDR2 FQNEAQ (reference sequence). CDR3 length: 12 amino acids. The V and J ends lost 1 base and 12 bases respectively, with 10 bases between them. CDR3 nucleotides: TGTGCCAGCAGCTTAGAGGCTAGCCCGCAGTTCTTC. Protein product: CASSLEASPQFF.

The V and J genes are TRBV28 and TRBJ2-3, with TRBD1 identical over 9 bases. The CDR3 contains 15 residues. Germline values: CDR1 MDHEN, CDR2 SYDVKM. The junction had 7 bases not matched to a gene; V was cut back by 8 bases and J by 1 base. CDR3: CASGGTGLGTDTQYF. In DNA, the CDR3 is TGTGCCAGCGGGGGGACAGGGCTAGGCACAGATACGCAGTATTTT.

V and J are TRBV6-1 and TRBJ2-7; 10 bases fit TRBD1. This CDR3 comprises 15 residues. V shed 5 bases, J shed 2 bases, and the junction held 6 bases outside the gene matches. Per germline, CDR1 MNHNS and CDR2 SASEGT. In nucleotides, the CDR3 is TGTGCCAGCAGTCGCGGGACAGGGGCGACCTACGAGCAGTACGTC. Its protein is CASSRGTGATYEQYV.

The chain recombines TRBV6-1 with TRBJ1-2; 10 bases align to TRBD1. V shed 8 bases, J shed 3 bases, and the junction held 6 bases outside the gene matches. This CDR3 region has 14 residues. CDR1 and CDR2 from the germline V gene are MNHNS and SASEGT. Here the CDR3 DNA reads TGTGCCAGCCGCCGGGACAGGGGTGACTATGGCTACACCTTC. Its translation is CASRRDRGDYGYTF.

V and J are TRBV5-5 and TRBJ1-5; the D gene is possibly TRBD1 (6 bases). CDR1 SGHKS and CDR2 YYEKEE come from the germline V gene (reference sequence). This CDR3 region has 14 residues. V lost 2 bases and J lost 3, with 9 bases in between. The CDR3 sequence is CASSFRDNNQPQHF. CDR3 DNA sequence: TGTGCCAGCAGCTTCCGGGACAACAATCAGCCCCAGCATTTT.

This clonotype was counted many times. J is TRBJ1-4 and V is TRBV3-1, with D uncertain. Per germline, CDR1 LGHDT and CDR2 YNNKEL (reference sequence). V lost 4 bases and J 6 bases, leaving 9 bases between the germline ends. CDR3 length equals 13 residues. In DNA form, the CDR3 reads TGTGCCAGCAGCCGCCCCCCGGATGAAAAACTGTTTTTT. It specifies CASSRPPDEKLFF.

This clonotype showed up just a few times. The rearrangement uses TRBV30 and TRBJ1-2, with D uncertain. This CDR3 contains 15 residues. The germline CDR1 and CDR2 sequences are GTSNPN and SVGIG (reference sequence). The V end lost 4 bases, the J end lost 3 bases, and 18 bases lay between the germline ends. The DNA of the CDR3 is TGTGCCTGGACTCCCTGGCAGAACCGGTACTATGGCTACACCTTC. Translation gives CAWTPWQNRYYGYTF.

The sample holds a few counts of this clonotype. The rearrangement joins TRBV20-1 to TRBJ2-1; 7 bases match TRBD2. Germline V CDR1 and CDR2: DFQATT, SNEGSKA (reference sequence). The length of the CDR3 is 18 residues. J gave up 6 bases and V 5 bases, and 22 bases lay outside the gene matches. DNA for the CDR3: TGCAGTGCTTCGGGCAACCCTAACGGATCTTGGGGGGGCAATGAGCAGTTCTTC. The encoded protein is CSASGNPNGSWGGNEQFF.

This clonotype occurred a few times. The chain joins TRBV7-6 to TRBJ2-5; D possibly corresponds to TRBD1 (5 bases). This CDR3 has 14 amino acids. Trimming shortened V by 5 bases and J by 5 bases, and 15 bases separated the two germline ends. The V gene's germline CDR1 is SGHVS and CDR2 FNYEAQ. CDR3 amino acids: CASSQTGVSETQYF. The CDR3 DNA reads as TGTGCCAGCAGCCAAACAGGAGTTTCCGAGACCCAGTACTTC.

This clonotype was picked up many times. The chain combines TRBV20-1 with TRBJ2-3, with D uncertain. Germline assignment: CDR1 DFQATT and CDR2 SNEGSKA (reference sequence). The CDR3 sequence is 12 residues long. V was clipped by 6 bases and J by 2 bases, with 9 bases between them. CDR3 coding DNA: TGCAGTGCCCAAGACCCCACAGATACGCAGTATTTT. Amino acid sequence: CSAQDPTDTQYF.

The chain links TRBV14 to TRBJ2-1; no definite D call. The V gene's germline CDR1 is SGHDN and CDR2 FVKESK. V was cut by 2 bases and J by 10 bases, with 15 bases left in between. The length of the CDR3 is 14 residues. The CDR3 nucleotides read TGTGCCAGCAGCCAAAAGGCCGAGGCCTTCGAGCAGTTCTTC. This sequence encodes CASSQKAEAFEQFF. The variable domain in full, with the rest retrieved from reference TRBV14 and TRBJ2-1, is EAGVTQFPSHSVIEKGQTVTLRCDPISGHDNLYWYRRVMGKEIKFLLHFVKESKQDESGMPNNRFLAERTGGTYSTLKVQPAELEDSGVYFCASSQKAEAFEQFFGPGTRLTVL.

This clonotype occurred many times. V and J are TRBV2 and TRBJ1-1; D is unclear. This CDR3 is built from 15 residues. V was pared by 3 bases and J by 1 base, with 12 bases between. Germline CDR1 and CDR2: SNHLY and FYNNEI. CDR3 DNA sequence: TGTGCCAGCAGTGATTTTGGGGTTCAGAACACTGAAGCTTTCTTT. The encoded protein is CASSDFGVQNTEAFF. Full variable domain (outside the CDR3, taken from reference TRBV2 and TRBJ1-1): EPEVTQTPSHQVTQMGQEVILRCVPISNHLYFYWYRQILGQKVEFLVSFYNNEISEKSEIFDDQFSVERPDGSNFTLKIRSTKLEDSAMYFCASSDFGVQNTEAFFGQGTRLTVV.

This clonotype came up many times. DNA of the CDR3: TGCAGTGCTTGGACAGGGGAGGCAGATACGCAGTATTTT. Translating it yields CSAWTGEADTQYF. V gene TRBV20-1 combines with J gene TRBJ2-3, with 9 bases matching TRBD1. This CDR3 spans 13 amino acids. Per germline, CDR1 DFQATT and CDR2 SNEGSKA (reference sequence). V shed 5 bases and J 4 bases; nucleotides not matched to a gene: 4.

There are many counts of this clonotype. The CDR3 DNA sequence: TGTGCCAGCAGTCCAGCATCGGGAGGGCCCTCCTACGAGCAGTACTTC. Its translation: CASSPASGGPSYEQYF. This rearrangement joins TRBV6-1 to TRBJ2-7, with 8 positions matching TRBD2. The CDR3 loop spans 16 amino acids. V lost 5 bases to trimming and J lost 0 bases; unmatched junction nucleotides: 9. Germline V gene data show CDR1 as MNHNS and CDR2 as SASEGT.

There are a few counts of this clonotype. The CDR3 DNA sequence: TGTGCCAGCAGCCAATCGTGGGGAAGAGAGACCCAGTACTTC. It yields the protein CASSQSWGRETQYF. The rearrangement joins TRBV14 to TRBJ2-5; D not resolved. The CDR3 totals 14 residues. From germline, CDR1 is SGHDN and CDR2 FVKESK. V lost 2 bases to trimming and J lost 4 bases, with 11 bases between them.

The chain combines TRBV10-1 with TRBJ2-2, with D unclear. In germline, CDR1 is WNHNN, CDR2 SYGVQD (reference sequence). This CDR3 spans 15 amino acids. The ends were cut back, 6 bases at V and 2 bases at J, with 13 bases in the middle. The CDR3, as DNA: TGCGCCAGCAGCTCGGGTCTCATTAACACCGGGGAGCTGTTTTTT. This gives the protein CASSSGLINTGELFF.

This clonotype was picked up a small number of times. The rearrangement uses TRBV5-1 and TRBJ1-1, with D tentatively TRBD1 (5 bases). The CDR3 is 13 amino acids. Germline CDR1 SGHRS, CDR2 YFSETQ. Trimming took off 7 bases at V and 1 base at J, with 11 bases between the two ends. CDR3 DNA sequence: TGCGCCAGCTACTTGACAGCGAACACTGAAGCTTTCTTT. Its translation: CASYLTANTEAFF.

This clonotype was seen repeatedly, ten times or more. The rearrangement joins TRBV2 to TRBJ1-1; 10 bases are shared with TRBD1. The CDR3 runs 14 residues. Germline V gene lookup returns CDR1 SNHLY and CDR2 FYNNEI. Losses at the gene ends were 8 bases for V and 4 bases for J; bases not matched to a gene: 7. The CDR3: CASLRQGASTEAFF. CDR3 bases: TGTGCCAGCTTAAGACAGGGGGCGAGCACTGAAGCTTTCTTT.

The chain recombines TRBV20-1 with TRBJ2-4; no clear D. Looked up from germline, CDR1 is DFQATT and CDR2 is SNEGSKA (reference sequence). This CDR3 spans 15 amino acids. Trimming removed 0 bases at V and 3 bases at J, with 12 bases between. CDR3 sequence (DNA): TGCAGTGCTAGAGACAACCTGTCATTCAAAAACATTCAGTACTTC. Protein: CSARDNLSFKNIQYF.

DNA for the CDR3: TGTGCCAGCACCAACCGTTGGGCCATCAATTCACCCCTCCACTTT. Translating it yields CASTNRWAINSPLHF. The chain joins TRBV6-2 or TRBV6-3 to TRBJ1-6, with D hard to call. Trimming pared 7 bases from V and 7 bases from J, leaving 17 bases between. Germline-derived CDR1 and CDR2 are MNHEY and SVGEGT. CDR3 size: 15 residues.

The table lists this clonotype with a few counts. The chain combines TRBV9 with TRBJ1-1; D is ambiguous. The CDR3 contains 14 residues. V was pared by 1 base and J by 1 base, with 8 bases between. Germline V gene lookup returns CDR1 SGDLS and CDR2 YYNGEE. CDR3 sequence (DNA): TGTGCCAGCAGCGTAAGCGGAGCGAACACTGAAGCTTTCTTT. Amino acid sequence: CASSVSGANTEAFF.